This T cell receptor (beta chain) originates from a study of cytomegalovirus exposure and HLA in healthy donors. Findings of the study overall: A list of roughly 180 TCR beta chains associated with cytomegalovirus was given.

Of note for this clone: The antigen is unknown.

The CDR3 length is 12 residues. Germline lookup yields CDR1 GTSNPN and CDR2 SVGIG (reference sequence). The PCR made use of 60 Vbeta and 13 Jbeta primers. Libraries were prepared by immunoSEQ multiplex PCR; TCRdb keeps only in-frame clonotypes and omits some of them. Among 140,000 to 150,000 clones listed, under 90% were seen once. The source is a man aged 35 to 55 in good health and CMV-seronegative. V is TRBV30 and J is TRBJ2-5; 9 positions match TRBD1. The J call is uncertain, as TRBJ2-7 better fits the DNA end. Sequenced input: PBMCs. In DNA form, the CDR3 reads TGTGCCTCGTCCGGGACAGGGAACGAGCAGTACTTC. It translates to CASSGTGNEQYF.